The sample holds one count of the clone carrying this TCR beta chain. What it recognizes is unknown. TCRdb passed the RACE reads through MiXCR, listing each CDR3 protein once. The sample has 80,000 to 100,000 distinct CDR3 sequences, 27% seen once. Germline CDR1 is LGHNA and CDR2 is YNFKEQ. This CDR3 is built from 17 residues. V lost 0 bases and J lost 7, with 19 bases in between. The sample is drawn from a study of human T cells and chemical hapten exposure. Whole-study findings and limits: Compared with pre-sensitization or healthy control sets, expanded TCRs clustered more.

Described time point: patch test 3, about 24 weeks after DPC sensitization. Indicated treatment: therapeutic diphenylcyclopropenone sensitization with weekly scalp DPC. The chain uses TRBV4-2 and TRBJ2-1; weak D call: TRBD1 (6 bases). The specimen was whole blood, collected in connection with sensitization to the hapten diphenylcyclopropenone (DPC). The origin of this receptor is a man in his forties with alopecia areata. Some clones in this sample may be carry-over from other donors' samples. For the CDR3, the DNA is TGTGCCAGCAGCCAAGATTGGGGTGGCAGCACAGGGAATGAGCAGTTCTTC. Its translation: CASSQDWGGSTGNEQFF.